This passage covers 28 T cell receptor beta chains from one sample sequenced in a study of cytomegalovirus exposure and HLA in healthy donors. The PCR ran on 60 Vbeta and 13 Jbeta primers. TCRdb's table, derived via immunoSEQ multiplex PCR, lists solely in-frame clones and lacks some. The sample shows about 220,000 clones, about 80% of them seen only once. The sequencing input was PBMCs. The receptor source for this set is a man aged 40-50 years in good health and CMV-seropositive.

The chain links TRBV5-4 to TRBJ1-2; 7 nucleotides align to TRBD1. The CDR3 consists of 14 residues. The V gene's germline CDR1 is SGHNT and CDR2 YYREEE (reference sequence). The V segment lost 4 bases and the J segment 5 bases; nucleotides outside the gene matches: 8. For the CDR3, the DNA is TGTGCCAGCAGCACCCGACAGGGAACGTATGGCTACACCTTC. Amino acid sequence: CASSTRQGTYGYTF.

CDR3 in amino acids: CASSTGQVDGYTF. CDR3 nucleotides: TGTGCCAGCAGCACCGGACAGGTGGATGGCTACACCTTC. The chain is built from TRBV5-4 and TRBJ1-2, with TRBD1 matching 7 bases. Germline assignment: CDR1 SGHNT and CDR2 YYREEE (reference sequence). The trim removed 4 bases at V and 6 bases at J, leaving 6 bases unmatched. CDR3 size: 13 residues.

This clone was seen once. The V gene is TRBV6-5, the J gene TRBJ1-2; the match to TRBD1 covers 11 bases. CDR1 MNHEY and CDR2 SVGAGI come from the germline V gene. J lost 7 bases, V lost 1 base, and 5 bases had no gene match. This CDR3 spans 15 amino acids. CDR3 nucleotides: TGTGCCAGCAGTTACTGGGACAGGGGGGAACTTGGCTACACCTTC. It encodes CASSYWDRGELGYTF.

This chain joins TRBV4-2 and TRBJ2-3; 11 bases are a match to TRBD2. J gave up 2 bases and V 0 bases, and 7 bases lay outside the gene matches. Germline V gives CDR1 LGHNA, CDR2 YNFKEQ. The CDR3 is made up of 18 amino acids. CDR3 sequence: CASSQDLAGGSPTDTQYF. Here the CDR3 DNA reads TGTGCCAGCAGCCAAGATCTAGCGGGAGGATCCCCCACAGATACGCAGTATTTT.

The sample holds a few counts of this clone. The chain couples TRBV27 to TRBJ2-6; D remains unclear. V lost 6 bases and J 0 bases, leaving 3 bases between the germline ends. The germline V gene has CDR1 MNHEY and CDR2 SMNVEV (reference sequence). CDR3 length: 13 amino acids. CDR3 region: CASSISGANVLTF. The CDR3, as DNA: TGTGCCAGCAGCATCTCTGGGGCCAACGTCCTGACTTTC.

The CDR3 sequence is CASRGLAGTDTQYF. The CDR3 DNA follows: TGCGCCAGCAGGGGACTAGCGGGCACAGATACGCAGTATTTT. The chain uses TRBV5-1 and TRBJ2-3; 11 nucleotides align to TRBD2. This CDR3 comprises 14 residues. The V segment lost 5 bases and the J segment 1 base; nucleotides outside the gene matches: 0. CDR1 is SGHRS and CDR2 is YFSETQ in the germline V gene.

V gene TRBV25-1 combines with J gene TRBJ2-1; 8 positions agree with TRBD1. V was clipped by 7 bases and J by 6 bases; unmatched bases: 5. The CDR3 spans 13 residues. From germline, CDR1 is MGHDK and CDR2 SYGVNS. The CDR3 coding sequence is TGTGCCAGCACTGGACAGGGCTCCAATGAGCAGTTCTTC. Amino acid sequence: CASTGQGSNEQFF. Together with reference TRBV25-1 and TRBJ2-1, the CDR3 gives the full variable domain: EADIYQTPRYLVIGTGKKITLECSQTMGHDKMYWYQQDPGMELHLIHYSYGVNSTEKGDLSSESTVSRIRTEHFPLTLESARPSHTSQYLCASTGQGSNEQFFGPGTRLTVL.

The chain links TRBV5-4 to TRBJ2-2, with D hard to call. This CDR3 is 13 amino acids long. V shed 4 bases and J shed 9 bases, with 13 bases lying between them. CDR1 is SGHNT, CDR2 YYREEE, per germline (reference sequence). CDR3 sequence reads: CASSQVAARELFF. CDR3 DNA sequence: TGTGCCAGCAGCCAAGTGGCTGCCAGGGAGCTGTTTTTT.

V and J are TRBV27 and TRBJ1-4, with 7 bases that match TRBD1. Germline V gene lookup returns CDR1 MNHEY and CDR2 SMNVEV (reference sequence). V was pared by 5 bases and J by 10 bases, with 13 bases of the junction left unmatched. This CDR3 region has 15 residues. The CDR3 loop is CASSARQGVWGKLFF. In DNA form, the CDR3 reads TGTGCCAGCAGTGCCAGACAGGGCGTCTGGGGAAAACTGTTTTTT.

This clone came up a few times. The V and J genes are TRBV5-4 and TRBJ1-2, with D unclear. Trimming removed 5 bases at V and 0 bases at J, with 11 bases between. The germline V gene has CDR1 SGHNT and CDR2 YYREEE (reference sequence). CDR3 length equals 14 residues. Here the CDR3 reads CASRDEGSNYGYTF. As DNA, the CDR3 is TGTGCCAGCAGAGACGAGGGTTCTAACTATGGCTACACCTTC.

The chain is built from TRBV18 and TRBJ2-3, with 8 nucleotides matching TRBD1. The length of the CDR3 is 13 residues. The V gene's germline CDR1 is KGHSH and CDR2 LQKENI. With V trimmed by 2 bases and J by 5 bases, 0 bases remained unmatched. The CDR3 sequence is CASSPGTGDTQYF. The CDR3 region has the DNA TGTGCCAGCTCACCAGGGACAGGAGATACGCAGTATTTT.

With regard to this clone: Other DNA sequences within the sample encode an identical CDR3. The chain employs TRBV5-1 and TRBJ2-5; D is possibly TRBD2 (5 bases). CDR3 length equals 13 residues. The germline V gene encodes CDR1 SGHRS and CDR2 YFSETQ. Trimming cost V 4 bases and J 5 bases, with 12 bases left between them. The CDR3 spells CASSLGPGETQYF. The CDR3 nucleotides read TGCGCCAGCAGCCTCGGACCGGGGGAGACCCAGTACTTC.

The V call is TRBV6-5, the J call TRBJ2-1; weak D call: TRBD2 (6 bases). V lost 7 bases and J 9 bases, leaving 10 bases between the germline ends. There are 11 residues in the CDR3. CDR1 is MNHEY, CDR2 SVGAGI, per germline. The CDR3 protein is CASTSGLEQFF. CDR3 in DNA: TGTGCCAGCACGTCGGGACTTGAGCAGTTCTTC.

This clone was counted between two and nine times. The CDR3 is CAWHTPLIAGGNEQFF. The CDR3 DNA sequence: TGTGCCTGGCACACTCCTCTAATAGCGGGAGGCAATGAGCAGTTCTTC. This sequence joins TRBV30 and TRBJ2-1; 10 nucleotides align to TRBD2. The CDR3 has 16 residues. In germline, CDR1 is GTSNPN, CDR2 SVGIG (reference sequence). J lost 6 bases, V lost 5 bases, and 13 bases had no gene match.

V and J are TRBV11-2 and TRBJ1-1; 9 nucleotides agree with TRBD1. Germline assignment: CDR1 SGHAT and CDR2 FQNNGV. The CDR3 is made up of 13 amino acids. J lost 5 bases, V lost 10 bases, and 8 bases had no gene match. The CDR3 region has the DNA TGTGCCACCGAACAGGGGGCTATGACTGAAGCTTTCTTT. This gives the protein CATEQGAMTEAFF.

J is TRBJ2-1 and V is TRBV4-2; 12 positions agree with TRBD2. The CDR3 consists of 14 residues. Germline CDR1 LGHNA, CDR2 YNFKEQ. V was clipped by 5 bases and J by 8 bases; unmatched bases: 4. The CDR3 sequence: CASSSSGRADEQFF. The CDR3 bases are TGTGCCAGCAGCTCTAGCGGGAGGGCGGATGAGCAGTTCTTC.

As for this clone: Other DNA sequences from this sample encode an identical CDR3 as well. This chain connects TRBV2 to TRBJ2-1, with TRBD2 matching over 10 bases. The V and J ends lost 6 bases and 5 bases, in that order; junction bases with no gene match: 4. Germline CDR1 SNHLY, CDR2 FYNNEI. There are 14 residues in the CDR3. The chain's CDR3 is CASRTSGNNNEQFF. CDR3 coding DNA: TGTGCCAGCAGAACTAGCGGGAACAACAATGAGCAGTTCTTC.

The genes are TRBV6-1 and TRBJ1-1, with D uncertain. Per the germline V gene, CDR1 is MNHNS and CDR2 is SASEGT. The CDR3 runs 14 residues. V lost 3 bases, J lost 5 bases, and 13 bases lay in between. The CDR3 region is CASSESREFTEAFF. DNA of the CDR3: TGTGCCAGCAGTGAGTCTAGGGAGTTTACTGAAGCTTTCTTT.

The table lists this clone with a few counts. This chain joins TRBV27 and TRBJ1-4; perhaps TRBD1 as D (5 bases). This CDR3 spans 17 amino acids. CDR1 and CDR2 (germline): MNHEY, SMNVEV (reference sequence). The ends were cut back, 5 bases at V and 7 bases at J, with 23 bases in the middle. The CDR3 sequence is CASSLYPWGVRVEKLFF. DNA of the CDR3: TGTGCCAGCAGTCTCTACCCTTGGGGGGTTCGAGTTGAAAAACTGTTTTTT. Full variable domain (remainder filled in from reference TRBV27 and TRBJ1-4): EAQVTQNPRYLITVTGKKLTVTCSQNMNHEYMSWYRQDPGLGLRQIYYSMNVEVTDKGDVPEGYKVSRKEKRNFPLILESPSPNQTSLYFCASSLYPWGVRVEKLFFGSGTQLSVL.

The chain carries TRBV7-9 and TRBJ1-1, with D possibly being TRBD1 (6 bases). The V gene's germline CDR1 is SEHNR and CDR2 FQNEAQ (reference sequence). V was clipped by 5 bases and J by 1 base, with 11 bases between them. The CDR3 consists of 14 residues. The CDR3 sequence: CASSPDSRNTEAFF. The CDR3 DNA is TGTGCCAGCAGCCCGGACAGCCGGAACACTGAAGCTTTCTTT. Together with reference TRBV7-9 and TRBJ1-1, the CDR3 gives the full variable domain: DTGVSQNPRHKITKRGQNVTFRCDPISEHNRLYWYRQTLGQGPEFLTYFQNEAQLEKSRLLSDRFSAERPKGSFSTLEIQRTEQGDSAMYLCASSPDSRNTEAFFGQGTRLTVV.

The chain has TRBV10-2 and TRBJ2-3, with 7 positions matching TRBD2. Germline loops: CDR1 WSHSY, CDR2 SAAADI. The CDR3 has 14 residues. J gave up 0 bases and V 7 bases, and 4 bases lay outside the gene matches. The CDR3 nucleotides read TGCGCCAGCAAAGGACTAGGTAGCACAGATACGCAGTATTTT. Amino acids: CASKGLGSTDTQYF.

The CDR3 sequence is CASRLDPGRNEKLFF. DNA of the CDR3: TGTGCCAGCAGACTCGACCCAGGTCGGAATGAAAAACTGTTTTTT. The chain uses TRBV6-5 and TRBJ1-4, with unresolved D. The CDR3 contains 15 residues. The V and J ends lost 6 bases and 5 bases respectively, with 16 bases between them. Germline loops: CDR1 MNHEY, CDR2 SVGAGI.

The rearrangement uses TRBV4-2 and TRBJ2-3; no clear D gene. Trimming pared 1 base from V and 1 base from J, leaving 3 bases between. Germline CDR1 reads LGHNA; CDR2 reads YNFKEQ. The CDR3 contains 13 residues. As DNA, the CDR3 is TGTGCCAGCAGCCAAGCTGGCACAGATACGCAGTATTTT. Translation gives CASSQAGTDTQYF.

The chain combines TRBV7-3 with TRBJ2-5, with 11 nucleotides matching TRBD1. The germline V gene has CDR1 SGHTA and CDR2 FQGTGA. Trimming removed 5 bases from V and 4 bases from J; junction bases left unmatched: 0. This CDR3 is 13 amino acids long. CDR3 in amino acids: CASSGTGGETQYF. CDR3 coding DNA: TGTGCCAGCAGCGGGACAGGGGGAGAGACCCAGTACTTC.

The chain uses TRBV13 and TRBJ1-1, with a tentative D call TRBD1 (5 bases). V was trimmed by 4 bases and J by 4 bases, leaving 13 bases between them. The CDR3 is 14 residues long. CDR1 and CDR2 (germline): PRHDT, FYEKMQ (reference sequence). The CDR3 is CASSSRGNITEAFF. The CDR3 bases are TGTGCCAGCAGCTCCCGGGGGAACATCACTGAAGCTTTCTTT.

This rearrangement joins TRBV7-9 to TRBJ1-2; D is unclear. The length of the CDR3 is 15 residues. Germline CDR1 reads SEHNR; CDR2 reads FQNEAQ (reference sequence). V shed 8 bases and J shed 7 bases, with 23 bases lying between them. The CDR3 protein is CASPGGPLRIGGYTF. CDR3 coding DNA: TGTGCCAGCCCCGGAGGACCGCTTCGAATCGGTGGCTACACCTTC.

J is TRBJ1-1 and V is TRBV6-5; D is possibly TRBD1 (6 bases). Germline V gives CDR1 MNHEY, CDR2 SVGAGI. V shed 8 bases and J shed 4 bases, with 20 bases lying between them. The CDR3 has 15 amino acids. CDR3 region: CASGPLDSRGTEAFF. As DNA, the CDR3 is TGTGCCAGCGGGCCCTTGGACAGTAGGGGCACTGAAGCTTTCTTT.

CDR3 DNA sequence: TGCGCCAGCAGCCCAGGGACAGGTAACAATGAGCAGTTCTTC. The encoded protein is CASSPGTGNNEQFF. The chain has TRBV5-1 and TRBJ2-1, with 8 nucleotides matching TRBD1. There are 14 residues in the CDR3. Germline V gives CDR1 SGHRS, CDR2 YFSETQ. The ends lost 4 bases at V and 5 bases at J; junction bases unmatched: 5.